This passage covers 18 T cell receptor beta chains from one sample sequenced in a study of response to subunit inactivated influenza vaccine. MiXCR, run by TCRdb on the RT-PCR reads, gives a single entry per CDR3 protein. The table has roughly 500,000 distinct CDR3 sequences, approximately 15% seen once. The sequencing used CD4+ T cells sorted from PBMCs, collected 23 to 25 months after vaccination. The receptors here all came from a man in his fifties or sixties who received an inactivated influenza vaccine.

This chain uses TRBV6-1 with TRBJ2-3; 8 nucleotides align to TRBD2. The CDR3 sequence is 16 residues long. Germline trimming cut 2 bases from V and 0 bases from J; bases unmatched to any gene: 4. Germline CDR1 reads MNHNS; CDR2 reads SASEGT. For the CDR3, the DNA is TGTGCCAGCAGTGAATACATAGCGGGGAGCACAGATACGCAGTATTTT. Protein: CASSEYIAGSTDTQYF.

This clonotype has ten or more counts. One end of the junction varies from germline; a read error may be responsible. This chain joins TRBV4-3 and TRBJ2-3, with 11 bases matching TRBD2. Germline assignment: CDR1 LGHNA and CDR2 YSLEER. The CDR3 is 15 amino acids. CDR3 sequence (DNA): TGTGCCAGCAGCCAACTAGCGGGGGGCACAGATACGCAGTATTTT. Its translation: CASSQLAGGTDTQYF.

This chain connects TRBV5-4 to TRBJ2-5, with TRBD1 identical over 12 bases. This CDR3 is built from 12 residues. The germline V gene encodes CDR1 SGHNT and CDR2 YYREEE (reference sequence). The trim removed 9 bases at V and 4 bases at J, leaving 1 base unmatched. CDR3 region: CAMGQGAETQYF. The CDR3 DNA is TGTGCCATGGGACAGGGGGCAGAGACCCAGTACTTC.

This clonotype occurred many times. The rearrangement links TRBV4-3 to TRBJ1-2; 7 nucleotides match TRBD1. Germline CDR1 and CDR2: LGHNA and YSLEER. After removal of 0 bases from V and 7 bases from J, the junction contained 5 bases not matched to a gene. The CDR3 totals 14 residues. The CDR3 nucleotides read TGCGCCAGCAGCCAAGATAGTCAGGGGGTTGGCTACACCTTC. This gives the protein CASSQDSQGVGYTF.

This clonotype was found many times. The chain has TRBV20-1 and TRBJ1-1, with TRBD1 as a possible D gene (5 bases). Trimming pared 5 bases from V and 1 base from J, leaving 11 bases between. CDR3 length: 13 amino acids. Germline-derived CDR1 and CDR2 are DFQATT and SNEGSKA (reference sequence). The chain's CDR3 is CSAGGLGNTEAFF. CDR3 nucleotide sequence: TGCAGTGCTGGGGGACTTGGGAACACTGAAGCTTTCTTT.

This chain connects TRBV6-2 or TRBV6-3 to TRBJ2-1; the D gene could be TRBD1 or TRBD2 (5 bases each). The germline V gene encodes CDR1 MNHEY and CDR2 SVGEGT. Trimming took off 6 bases at V and 2 bases at J, with 17 bases between the two ends. The CDR3 length is 16 residues. CDR3 DNA sequence: TGTGCCAGCAGACGGGCCGGGACGGCAACCTACAATGAGCAGTTCTTC. Translating it yields CASRRAGTATYNEQFF.

The V gene is TRBV15, the J gene TRBJ2-3, with D tentatively TRBD2 (6 bases). The CDR3 has 15 residues. Germline loops: CDR1 LNHNV, CDR2 YYDKDF (reference sequence). Trimming took off 3 bases at V and 2 bases at J, with 12 bases between the two ends. CDR3 residues: CATSRGLLDTDTQYF. The CDR3 bases are TGTGCCACCAGCAGGGGACTCTTGGACACAGATACGCAGTATTTT.

This clonotype appeared a few times. One end of the junction fails to match germline, which may point to a read error. The chain has TRBV7-7 and TRBJ2-2, with TRBD1 as a possible D gene (5 bases). CDR3 length: 16 amino acids. The germline V gene has CDR1 SSHAT and CDR2 FNYEAQ (reference sequence). CDR3 DNA: TGTGCTAGCATCAGGAAGGCTTCTCAGGGCACCGGGGAGCTGTTTTTT. It yields the protein CASIRKASQGTGELFF.

A few counts support this clonotype. This chain links TRBV20-1 with TRBJ1-1; D perhaps matches TRBD1 (5 bases). The CDR3 covers 8 residues. Trimming left V 7 bases short and J 10 bases short, with 7 bases between. The germline V gene encodes CDR1 DFQATT and CDR2 SNEGSKA (reference sequence). The CDR3 loop is CSDRRAFF. The DNA for the CDR3 is TGCAGTGACAGGAGAGCTTTCTTT.

A few counts support this clonotype. The CDR3 loop reads CASSLGDRVTGELFF. The CDR3 DNA sequence: TGTGCCAGCAGCTTAGGCGACAGGGTCACCGGGGAGCTGTTTTTT. V gene TRBV7-2 combines with J gene TRBJ2-2; 7 nucleotides align to TRBD1. Germline CDR1 SGHTA, CDR2 FQGNSA. The V segment lost 1 base and the J segment 4 bases; nucleotides outside the gene matches: 3. The CDR3 runs 15 residues.

The chain uses TRBV20-1 and TRBJ1-5, with a tentative D call TRBD1 (5 bases). Per the germline V gene, CDR1 is DFQATT and CDR2 is SNEGSKA (reference sequence). The V end was cut by 2 bases, the J end by 3 bases, with 11 bases between. The CDR3 runs 14 residues. CDR3 region: CSARPGSDNQPQHF. CDR3 nucleotide sequence: TGCAGTGCTAGACCAGGGTCGGACAATCAGCCCCAGCATTTT.

J is TRBJ2-1 and V is TRBV5-4, with 14 bases fitting TRBD2. The CDR3 spans 16 residues. With 10 bases clipped from V and 7 bases from J, the junction kept 13 bases outside the gene matches. Germline-derived CDR1 and CDR2 are SGHNT and YYREEE (reference sequence). CDR3 amino acids: CAAGTSGRSLENEQFF. CDR3 coding DNA: TGTGCCGCGGGGACTAGCGGGAGAAGTTTGGAAAATGAGCAGTTCTTC.

V gene TRBV18 combines with J gene TRBJ2-7; the match to TRBD1 covers 8 bases. The V and J ends lost 2 bases and 2 bases, in that order; junction bases with no gene match: 5. Per germline, CDR1 KGHSH and CDR2 LQKENI. This CDR3 region has 15 residues. The CDR3 coding sequence is TGTGCCAGCTCACCATACGGGACAGGTCCCTACGAGCAGTACTTC. Translation gives CASSPYGTGPYEQYF.

The V gene is TRBV6-2 or TRBV6-3, the J gene TRBJ2-6; weak D call: TRBD2 (7 bases). This CDR3 is 15 amino acids long. Germline V lookup: CDR1 MNHEY, CDR2 SVGEGT. V lost 9 bases, J lost 1 base, and 13 bases lay in between. CDR3: CARMRGGSGANVLTF. The CDR3 DNA follows: TGTGCCAGAATGAGGGGGGGATCTGGGGCCAACGTCCTGACTTTC.

In this sample, this clonotype turned up many times. The gene calls are TRBV20-1 and TRBJ2-1; D remains ambiguous. V dropped 0 bases and J dropped 7 bases, with 7 bases sitting between them. The CDR3 is 12 residues long. Germline V CDR1 and CDR2: DFQATT, SNEGSKA (reference sequence). Here the CDR3 reads CSARDQTNEQFF. For the CDR3, the DNA is TGCAGTGCTAGAGATCAGACGAATGAGCAGTTCTTC.

This sequence joins TRBV28 and TRBJ2-3; D might be TRBD1 or TRBD2, each matching 5 bases. The CDR3 spans 14 residues. Per the germline V gene, CDR1 is MDHEN and CDR2 is SYDVKM. The V end was cut by 5 bases, the J end by 15 bases, with 24 bases between. CDR3: CASSLPLRDGWFYF. CDR3 nucleotide sequence: TGTGCCAGCAGTCTACCTCTCCGGGACGGGTGGTTCTATTTT. Looking up the rest from reference TRBV28 and TRBJ2-3 gives the full variable domain: DVKVTQSSRYLVKRTGEKVFLECVQDMDHENMFWYRQDPGLGLRLIYFSYDVKMKEKGDIPEGYSVSREKKERFSLILESASTNQTSMYLCASSLPLRDGWFYFGPGTRLTVL.

This clonotype was seen a handful of times. This rearrangement joins TRBV19 to TRBJ2-7, with 15 bases lining up with TRBD2. The length of the CDR3 is 21 residues. V lost 3 bases to trimming and J lost 6 bases; unmatched junction nucleotides: 21. The germline V gene encodes CDR1 LNHDA and CDR2 SQIVND (reference sequence). This chain's CDR3 is CASSMRARTSGRAPLGVEQYF. The DNA of the CDR3 is TGTGCCAGTAGTATGAGGGCGCGGACTAGCGGGAGGGCCCCCCTCGGAGTCGAGCAGTACTTC.

This chain connects TRBV6-1 to TRBJ2-7, with 15 bases fitting TRBD2. The germline CDR1 and CDR2 sequences are MNHNS and SASEGT. J gave up 12 bases and V 8 bases, and 11 bases lay outside the gene matches. The CDR3 covers 14 residues. The CDR3 DNA reads as TGTGCCAGCGTAGGACTAGCGGGAGGGTTGTCCCCGTACTTC. Encoded protein: CASVGLAGGLSPYF.